A single sample is the source of the 4 T cell receptor beta chains below, sequenced in a study of T-cell memory formation after mild COVID-19. One entry per CDR3 protein, called by TCRdb with MiXCR from the 5' RACE reads. The table includes about 430,000 distinct CDR3 sequences, 20% to 30% detected once. The sequencing sample was made of PBMCs or a T cell subset sorted from them (not recorded which). The receptors derive from an adult woman who had mild COVID-19 (a few samples of this study predate the infection). Cell type and time point are not known.

V and J are TRBV11-2 and TRBJ2-2, with a weak D call TRBD1 (5 bases). The CDR3 runs to 16 residues. V dropped 0 bases and J dropped 5 bases, with 13 bases sitting between them. Germline V gene lookup returns CDR1 SGHAT and CDR2 FQNNGV. The CDR3 reads CASSLDGFRVTGELFF. The CDR3 DNA reads as TGTGCCAGCAGCTTAGATGGTTTCAGGGTTACCGGGGAGCTGTTTTTT.

This clonotype was seen more than once but under ten times. The CDR3 DNA is TGTGCCAGCAGTTTTGGCCCCCCTGAAGCTTTCTTT. It yields the protein CASSFGPPEAFF. The chain joins TRBV12-3 or TRBV12-4 to TRBJ1-1; no clear D gene. Trimming removed 3 bases at V and 6 bases at J, with 8 bases between. This CDR3 is 12 amino acids long.

This clonotype was recorded a few times. This sequence joins TRBV24-1 and TRBJ2-3; 7 bases are shared with TRBD2. Losses at the gene ends were 1 base for V and 1 base for J; bases not matched to a gene: 1. The CDR3 totals 15 residues. In germline, CDR1 is KGHDR, CDR2 SFDVKD. CDR3 in DNA: TGTGCCACCAGTGATTTCACTAGCGGCACAGATACGCAGTATTTT. Translation: CATSDFTSGTDTQYF.

The chain is built from TRBV7-8 and TRBJ1-2; TRBD1 aligns across 11 bases. The CDR3 length is 17 residues. Germline V CDR1 and CDR2: SGHVS, FQNEAQ. Trimming cost V 5 bases and J 6 bases; bases outside gene matches: 14. CDR3 sequence (DNA): TGTGCCAGCAGCACCGTTCCGCTGGACAGGGGGCTACATGGCTACACCTTC. Translating gives CASSTVPLDRGLHGYTF.